This TCR beta chain was sequenced in a study of OX40 agonist ivuxolimab in advanced cancers. Study summary: The eligibility criteria allowed prior anti-PD-1, anti-PD-L1 or anti-CTLA-4 therapy, and approximately 40% had some. Broader study findings: By week 6 at 0.1 to 3.0 mg/kg, blood CD4+ and CD8+ T cells had expanded clonally.

V lost 6 bases, J lost 4 bases, and 18 bases lay in between. CDR1 and CDR2 (germline): SGHTA, FQGTGA. The CDR3 length is 15 residues. This clone was recorded a few times. Its cognate antigen is unknown. Generated by immunoSEQ multiplex PCR, the TCRdb table keeps only in-frame clones and is missing some. This repertoire shows fewer than 25,000 clones, approximately 81% found once; its top ten account for under 25%. V is TRBV7-3 and J is TRBJ2-5; possibly TRBD1 or TRBD2 for D (5 bases each). The sequence came from an adult with an advanced solid tumor such as melanoma, head and neck, liver or kidney cancer. Specimen: CD4+ or CD8+ T cells sorted from blood, collected in a trial of the OX40 agonist ivuxolimab. The CDR3 protein is CASSPFGIGGETQYF. The DNA for the CDR3 is TGTGCCAGCAGTCCCTTTGGGATTGGGGGAGAGACCCAGTACTTC.